Below, 16 T cell receptor beta chains from the same sample are listed, as sequenced in a study of T cells in Graves' hyperthyroidism and ophthalmopathy. What was amplified from RNA transcripts were TCR beta CDR3 regions. The HTBI set primed first-round TCR CDR3 RT-PCR. TCRdb re-analysed the multiplex PCR reads in MiXCR, keeping a single row per CDR3 protein. This sample has around 480,000 distinct CDR3 sequences, with around 15% found just once. The sequencing input was blood. These receptors were collected from a woman aged 18-29 years with Graves' hyperthyroidism.

This clonotype was seen repeatedly, ten times or more. This chain uses TRBV27 with TRBJ1-1, with TRBD1 identical over 7 bases. V was clipped by 1 base and J by 1 base; unmatched bases: 6. This CDR3 spans 16 amino acids. The V gene's germline CDR1 is MNHEY and CDR2 SMNVEV (reference sequence). The CDR3 region has the DNA TGTGCCAGCAGTTTATATATAAGGGGGCGGAACACTGAAGCTTTCTTT. It specifies CASSLYIRGRNTEAFF.

This clonotype showed up many times. The gene calls are TRBV6-1 and TRBJ2-3; 9 nucleotides agree with TRBD2. The CDR3 consists of 14 residues. In germline, CDR1 is MNHNS, CDR2 SASEGT. V was pared by 6 bases and J by 2 bases, with 3 bases of the junction left unmatched. This CDR3 reads CASRPSGATDTQYF. The CDR3 DNA sequence: TGTGCCAGCAGGCCTAGCGGGGCCACAGATACGCAGTATTTT.

At least ten counts were recorded for this clonotype. The J gene is TRBJ2-3, the V gene TRBV4-2; the match to TRBD2 covers 13 bases. This CDR3 is 17 amino acids long. J gave up 4 bases and V 0 bases, and 4 bases lay outside the gene matches. Per the germline V gene, CDR1 is LGHNA and CDR2 is YNFKEQ. Here the CDR3 DNA reads TGTGCCAGCAGCCAAGATGGGGGGACTAGCGGGGCAGATACGCAGTATTTT. This gives the protein CASSQDGGTSGADTQYF.

The sample holds a few counts of this clonotype. V usage is TRBV30 and J usage is TRBJ1-3; D call uncertain. Germline V gene data show CDR1 as GTSNPN and CDR2 as SVGIG (reference sequence). The CDR3 spans 15 residues. The germline V and J ends were trimmed by 4 bases and 0 bases, with 13 bases remaining between them. This CDR3 is CAWNPLTPSGNTIYF. CDR3 coding DNA: TGTGCCTGGAATCCCCTCACACCCTCTGGAAACACCATATATTTT. The entire variable domain, with the rest obtained from reference TRBV30 and TRBJ1-3, is as follows: SQTIHQWPATLVQPVGSPLSLECTVEGTSNPNLYWYRQAAGRGLQLLFYSVGIGQISSEVPQNLSASRPQDRQFILSSKKLLLSDSGFYLCAWNPLTPSGNTIYFGEGSWLTVV.

DNA of the CDR3: TGTGCCAGCAGCTTCCAGGAGAAGAACACTGAAGCTTTCTTT. Translation: CASSFQEKNTEAFF. V gene TRBV7-9 combines with J gene TRBJ1-1; D unresolved. Germline CDR1 reads SEHNR; CDR2 reads FQNEAQ (reference sequence). Trimming took off 3 bases at V and 1 base at J, with 9 bases between the two ends. CDR3 length: 14 amino acids.

This clonotype was counted many times. This chain uses TRBV6-5 with TRBJ2-1; 14 positions agree with TRBD2. J gave up 10 bases and V 2 bases, and 7 bases lay outside the gene matches. This CDR3 is built from 16 residues. Germline V gene sequence: CDR1 MNHEY, CDR2 SVGAGI. CDR3 DNA: TGTGCCAGCAGTTACGACGGACTAGCGGGAGGTCAGGAGCAGTTCTTC. It specifies CASSYDGLAGGQEQFF.

In this sample, this clonotype turned up many times. The chain uses TRBV6-2 or TRBV6-3 and TRBJ1-2; 7 bases are a match to TRBD1. Germline V CDR1 and CDR2: MNHEY, SVGEGT. After removal of 7 bases from V and 5 bases from J, the junction contained 13 bases not matched to a gene. The CDR3 is 15 amino acids. The CDR3 nucleotides are TGTGCCAGCACCGCGTTGAGAGGGACAGAGTATGGCTACACCTTC. Protein sequence: CASTALRGTEYGYTF.

In this sample, this clonotype turned up many times. J is TRBJ1-2 and V is TRBV29-1, with a weak D call TRBD1 (6 bases). Trimming took off 6 bases at V and 4 bases at J, with 15 bases between the two ends. Per germline, CDR1 SQVTM and CDR2 ANQGSEA. This CDR3 has 13 amino acids. The CDR3 region is CSVFRGISYGYTF. The CDR3 DNA reads as TGCAGCGTGTTTAGGGGGATCTCCTATGGCTACACCTTC.

Ten or more counts support this clonotype. J is TRBJ2-7 and V is TRBV11-3, with D perhaps TRBD2 (6 bases). The V and J ends lost 1 base and 3 bases respectively, with 19 bases between them. The CDR3 contains 17 residues. Germline V gene data show CDR1 as SGHNT and CDR2 as YENEEA. The DNA of the CDR3 is TGTGCCAGCAGCTTAGGAACCGGGACTCCCATCTACTACGAGCAGTACTTC. Protein: CASSLGTGTPIYYEQYF. Full variable domain (rest looked up from reference TRBV11-3 and TRBJ2-7): EAGVVQSPRYKIIEKKQPVAFWCNPISGHNTLYWYLQNLGQGPELLIRYENEEAVDDSQLPKDRFSAERLKGVDSTLKIQPAELGDSAVYLCASSLGTGTPIYYEQYFGPGTRLTVT.

This clonotype was picked up many times. V is TRBV5-1 and J is TRBJ2-1, with 9 bases fitting TRBD2. The CDR3 consists of 15 residues. The V gene end was trimmed by 0 bases and the J gene end by 9 bases; junction bases not matched to a gene: 7. Germline lookup yields CDR1 SGHRS and CDR2 YFSETQ. CDR3: CASSLEVAGVFEQFF. As DNA, the CDR3 is TGCGCCAGCAGCTTGGAAGTAGCGGGAGTATTTGAGCAGTTCTTC.

At least ten counts were recorded for this clonotype. The J gene is TRBJ1-6, the V gene TRBV6-5; TRBD1 might be the D (6 bases). The CDR3 runs to 15 residues. Germline loops: CDR1 MNHEY, CDR2 SVGAGI. With 2 bases removed from V and 4 bases from J, the gap between germline ends came to 9 bases. CDR3 DNA sequence: TGTGCCAGCAGTTACCAGGACAGTTATAATTCACCCCTCCACTTT. Protein: CASSYQDSYNSPLHF.

This clonotype was detected a few times. The CDR3 DNA sequence: TGTGCCTGGGGGATGGCAAGCGGGAGGGCAGATACGCAGTATTTT. It yields the protein CAWGMASGRADTQYF. The genes are TRBV30 and TRBJ2-3, with 10 bases fitting TRBD2. CDR1 is GTSNPN, CDR2 SVGIG, per germline (reference sequence). J gave up 4 bases and V 5 bases, and 9 bases lay outside the gene matches. The CDR3 is 15 amino acids.

At least ten counts were recorded for this clonotype. V gene TRBV10-3 combines with J gene TRBJ1-1; a possible D gene is TRBD1 (5 bases). Trimming removed 0 bases from V and 8 bases from J, with 16 bases in between. Germline V gene lookup returns CDR1 ENHRY and CDR2 SYGVKD. This CDR3 is built from 15 residues. The CDR3 nucleotides read TGTGCCATCAGTGAGTCGGGACGACTGGTATTGGAAGCTTTCTTT. Its protein product is CAISESGRLVLEAFF.

This rearrangement joins TRBV13 to TRBJ2-1; 7 bases match TRBD2. The CDR3 covers 15 residues. Germline lookup yields CDR1 PRHDT and CDR2 FYEKMQ (reference sequence). Germline trimming cut 4 bases from V and 7 bases from J; bases unmatched to any gene: 10. The CDR3 loop is CASSSEPGAGNEQFF. The CDR3 nucleotides are TGTGCCAGCAGCTCGGAGCCGGGAGCGGGGAATGAGCAGTTCTTC.

At least ten counts were recorded for this clonotype. This chain connects TRBV9 to TRBJ1-1; D remains unclear. CDR1 and CDR2 from the germline V gene are SGDLS and YYNGEE. The V gene lost 0 bases and the J gene lost 5 bases, with 8 bases spanning the gap. This CDR3 comprises 13 residues. The CDR3 coding sequence is TGTGCCAGCAGCGTAGCAAGGAGGACTGAAGCTTTCTTT. Amino acids: CASSVARRTEAFF.

Concerning this clonotype itself: Just one base apart from a much larger clone, this may be a read error. The CDR3 sequence is CAWSWGTYEQHF. CDR3 nucleotide sequence: TGTGCCTGGAGTTGGGGGACCTACGAGCAGCACTTC. The chain joins TRBV30 to TRBJ2-7, with D perhaps matching TRBD1 or TRBD2 (5 bases each). CDR3 size: 12 residues. The V gene's germline CDR1 is GTSNPN and CDR2 SVGIG (reference sequence). The entire variable domain, with the rest obtained from reference TRBV30 and TRBJ2-7, is as follows: SQTIHQWPATLVQPVGSPLSLECTVEGTSNPNLYWYRQAAGRGLQLLFYSVGIGQISSEVPQNLSASRPQDRQFILSSKKLLLSDSGFYLCAWSWGTYEQHFGPGTRLTVT.